The 27 T cell receptor beta chains below were found in one sample sequenced in a study of cytomegalovirus exposure and HLA in healthy donors. The PCR contained 60 Vbeta and 13 Jbeta primers. The protocol was immunoSEQ multiplex PCR, while the TCRdb copy is restricted to in-frame clones and leaves out a portion. Here the sample spans under 200,000 clones, about 85% being singletons. What was sequenced was PBMCs. The source is a man between 18 and 29 years old in good health and CMV-seronegative.

The DNA of the CDR3 is TGTGCCAGCATCCCCGGCGGGGAGAACACTGAAGCTTTCTTT. Translation gives CASIPGGENTEAFF. V gene TRBV5-4 combines with J gene TRBJ1-1; D gene uncertain. V lost 6 bases to trimming and J lost 1 base, with 13 bases between them. The length of the CDR3 is 14 residues. Germline values: CDR1 SGHNT, CDR2 YYREEE (reference sequence). Drawing the rest from reference TRBV5-4 and TRBJ1-1, the complete variable domain is ETGVTQSPTHLIKTRGQQVTLRCSSQSGHNTVSWYQQALGQGPQFIFQYYREEENGRGNFPPRFSGLQFPNYSSELNVNALELDDSALYLCASIPGGENTEAFFGQGTRLTVV.

Only one count was recorded for this clone. V and J are TRBV6-1 and TRBJ2-7; 8 positions match TRBD1. The germline CDR1 and CDR2 sequences are MNHNS and SASEGT. Trimming at V came to 4 bases and at J to 3 bases, leaving 5 bases not matched to a gene. The CDR3 loop spans 14 amino acids. The CDR3 nucleotides read TGTGCCAGCAGTGCCGGGACAGGCGTCTACGAGCAGTACTTC. Its translation is CASSAGTGVYEQYF.

The V and J genes are TRBV6-5 and TRBJ2-2; 8 bases fit TRBD2. Germline V gene data show CDR1 as MNHEY and CDR2 as SVGAGI. The CDR3 sequence is 15 residues long. Unmatched junction bases numbered 1, after V lost 0 bases and J lost 4 bases. The CDR3 loop reads CASSYSGRATGELFF. In DNA form, the CDR3 reads TGTGCCAGCAGTTACTCCGGGAGGGCCACCGGGGAGCTGTTTTTT.

The chain links TRBV5-5 to TRBJ2-2; D is unclear. CDR1 and CDR2 from the germline V gene are SGHKS and YYEKEE (reference sequence). V lost 4 bases and J 2 bases, leaving 6 bases between the germline ends. The CDR3 runs 13 residues. This chain's CDR3 is CASSPQNTGELFF. CDR3 DNA sequence: TGTGCCAGCAGCCCCCAAAACACCGGGGAGCTGTTTTTT.

This clone has a handful of counts. V usage is TRBV2 and J usage is TRBJ1-4; perhaps TRBD1 as D (5 bases). Trimming pared 7 bases from V and 4 bases from J, leaving 16 bases between. Germline values: CDR1 SNHLY, CDR2 FYNNEI. CDR3 size: 15 residues. In DNA, the CDR3 is TGTGCCAGCAAGTCCCAAACAGGTTATAATGAAAAACTGTTTTTT. Translating it yields CASKSQTGYNEKLFF.

Here the CDR3 reads CASSLAGGNTIYF. The CDR3 region has the DNA TGTGCCAGCAGCTTGGCAGGCGGAAACACCATATATTTT. This chain joins TRBV5-4 and TRBJ1-3, with D hard to call. The V end lost 0 bases, the J end lost 4 bases, and 5 bases lay between the germline ends. The CDR3 extends over 13 amino acids. The germline CDR1 and CDR2 sequences are SGHNT and YYREEE (reference sequence).

V and J are TRBV7-9 and TRBJ1-3; D perhaps matches TRBD1 (6 bases). V shed 5 bases and J shed 4 bases, with 12 bases lying between them. CDR1 and CDR2 (germline): SEHNR, FQNEAQ (reference sequence). The CDR3 sequence is 14 residues long. CDR3: CASSPGTWGNTIYF. For the CDR3, the DNA is TGTGCCAGCAGCCCCGGGACATGGGGAAACACCATATATTTT.

The gene calls are TRBV9 and TRBJ2-2; D might be TRBD2 (6 bases). Germline assignment: CDR1 SGDLS and CDR2 YYNGEE. Trimming took off 4 bases at V and 7 bases at J, with 20 bases between the two ends. The CDR3 extends over 16 amino acids. For the CDR3, the DNA is TGTGCCAGCAGCTCTCCGGAGCTAGCGCGGAGCGGGGAGCTGTTTTTT. This translates into CASSSPELARSGELFF. The variable domain in full, completed from reference TRBV9 and TRBJ2-2, reads DSGVTQTPKHLITATGQRVTLRCSPRSGDLSVYWYQQSLDQGLQFLIQYYNGEERAKGNILERFSAQQFPDLHSELNLSSLELGDSALYFCASSSPELARSGELFFGEGSRLTVL.

The genes are TRBV2 and TRBJ2-5, with 8 bases that match TRBD1. The CDR3 is 13 amino acids. The germline gives CDR1 SNHLY, CDR2 FYNNEI. V gave up 10 bases and J gave up 5 bases; unmatched junction bases: 9. The CDR3 loop is CATRTGRGETQYF. The CDR3, as DNA: TGTGCCACTCGGACAGGGCGCGGGGAGACCCAGTACTTC. The complete variable domain, with remaining parts taken from reference TRBV2 and TRBJ2-5, reads EPEVTQTPSHQVTQMGQEVILRCVPISNHLYFYWYRQILGQKVEFLVSFYNNEISEKSEIFDDQFSVERPDGSNFTLKIRSTKLEDSAMYFCATRTGRGETQYFGPGTRLLVL.

This chain links TRBV2 with TRBJ1-6; 7 bases match TRBD1. There are 15 residues in the CDR3. Trimming at V came to 7 bases and at J to 4 bases, leaving 7 bases not matched to a gene. The germline gives CDR1 SNHLY, CDR2 FYNNEI. This CDR3 reads CASTGQTGYNSPLHF. The CDR3 region has the DNA TGTGCCAGCACCGGTCAGACAGGGTATAATTCACCCCTCCACTTT.

This chain uses TRBV7-2 with TRBJ2-1; D possibly corresponds to TRBD2 (6 bases). V was trimmed by 5 bases and J by 4 bases, leaving 21 bases between them. The germline CDR1 and CDR2 sequences are SGHTA and FQGNSA. This CDR3 is 17 amino acids long. CDR3 in DNA: TGTGCCAGCAGCGTACCCGAGACGGGGGTGTGGTACAATGAGCAGTTCTTC. This encodes CASSVPETGVWYNEQFF.

This clone has just one count. This chain uses TRBV4-1 with TRBJ2-2; 8 positions agree with TRBD2. V dropped 3 bases and J dropped 0; count of bases not matched to a gene: 6. The CDR3 sequence is 17 residues long. Germline V CDR1 and CDR2: MGHRA, YSYEKL. The CDR3 DNA is TGCGCCAGCAGCCACGATGGACTAGCTTCGAACACCGGGGAGCTGTTTTTT. This codes for CASSHDGLASNTGELFF.

The CDR3 DNA is TGTGCCAGCAGCAACCGGGACAGGGGCTCTGAGACCCAGTACTTC. Residues: CASSNRDRGSETQYF. V gene TRBV4-2 combines with J gene TRBJ2-5, with 10 bases aligning to TRBD1. After removal of 5 bases from V and 5 bases from J, the junction contained 8 bases not matched to a gene. This CDR3 is built from 15 residues. Germline V lookup: CDR1 LGHNA, CDR2 YNFKEQ.

The V gene is TRBV19, the J gene TRBJ1-1; D possibly corresponds to TRBD1 (5 bases). Germline loops: CDR1 LNHDA, CDR2 SQIVND (reference sequence). V gave up 6 bases and J gave up 5 bases, with 16 bases separating them. This CDR3 spans 14 amino acids. This CDR3 is CASRPQELRTEAFF. The CDR3 nucleotides read TGTGCCAGTAGACCACAGGAACTACGGACTGAAGCTTTCTTT.

The chain employs TRBV5-4 and TRBJ2-1, with TRBD2 matching over 8 bases. This CDR3 comprises 16 residues. The V segment lost 4 bases and the J segment 0 bases; nucleotides outside the gene matches: 6. Germline V lookup: CDR1 SGHNT, CDR2 YYREEE (reference sequence). CDR3 bases: TGTGCCAGCAGCCCTGGTAGCGGGGCCTCCTACAATGAGCAGTTCTTC. Its protein is CASSPGSGASYNEQFF.

This chain uses TRBV7-2 with TRBJ2-5; 9 nucleotides match TRBD1. The J call may be incorrect, as the DNA end agrees better with TRBJ2-7. Germline V gene lookup returns CDR1 SGHTA and CDR2 FQGNSA. CDR3 size: 16 residues. The CDR3 sequence: CASGRGPGQGLNEQYF. DNA of the CDR3: TGTGCCAGCGGTCGGGGGCCGGGACAGGGTTTGAACGAGCAGTACTTC.

The chain uses TRBV30 and TRBJ2-7; 9 bases are shared with TRBD1. Per the germline V gene, CDR1 is GTSNPN and CDR2 is SVGIG (reference sequence). The CDR3 consists of 18 residues. Germline trimming cut 1 base from V and 0 bases from J; bases unmatched to any gene: 13. Here the CDR3 reads CAWSDRDRAFFGSYEQYF. The CDR3 bases are TGTGCCTGGAGTGACCGGGACAGGGCGTTTTTTGGCTCCTACGAGCAGTACTTC.

The chain recombines TRBV7-9 with TRBJ2-1; 7 bases map to TRBD2. This CDR3 comprises 16 residues. Trimming took 4 bases from V and 0 from J; bases not matched to a gene: 6. Germline loops: CDR1 SEHNR, CDR2 FQNEAQ (reference sequence). The CDR3 DNA follows: TGTGCCAGCAGCTCCCTCGGGGGGTCCTCCTACAATGAGCAGTTCTTC. Translated, it gives CASSSLGGSSYNEQFF.

The rearrangement links TRBV6-4 to TRBJ2-2; 7 positions agree with TRBD1. Germline values: CDR1 MRHNA, CDR2 SNTAGT. Germline trimming cut 8 bases from V and 3 bases from J; bases unmatched to any gene: 6. CDR3 size: 14 residues. The CDR3 DNA sequence: TGTGCCAGCCGGGTCCAGGGGGACACCGGGGAGCTGTTTTTT. It codes for CASRVQGDTGELFF.

The J gene is TRBJ2-3, the V gene TRBV18; D uncertain. The V gene lost 3 bases and the J gene lost 2 bases, with 9 bases spanning the gap. Germline CDR1 is KGHSH and CDR2 is LQKENI. This CDR3 spans 14 amino acids. The CDR3: CASSPTRSTDTQYF. CDR3 in DNA: TGTGCCAGCTCACCTACGAGGTCCACAGATACGCAGTATTTT.

Turning to this clone: The CDR3 does not close with the conserved phenylalanine or tryptophan, likely indicating a read error. The chain uses TRBV5-1 and TRBJ2-7, with 7 bases identical to TRBD2. V lost 3 bases, J lost 3 bases, and 6 bases stayed unmatched. Germline V gives CDR1 SGHRS, CDR2 YFSETQ. The CDR3 loop spans 14 amino acids. The CDR3 bases are TGCGCCAGCAGCTCCGGGACTACCAACTACGAGCAGTACTCC. Its translation: CASSSGTTNYEQYS.

This clone was detected only a few times. The chain couples TRBV10-1 to TRBJ2-1; 9 nucleotides align to TRBD1. With 7 bases clipped from V and 8 bases from J, the junction kept 12 bases outside the gene matches. The CDR3 spans 15 residues. CDR1 and CDR2 (germline): WNHNN, SYGVQD (reference sequence). The CDR3 nucleotides are TGCGCCAGCAACCTCTCTGGGACAGGGAAGGATGAGCAGTTCTTC. Translating gives CASNLSGTGKDEQFF.

The chain is built from TRBV2 and TRBJ1-2; 10 nucleotides agree with TRBD1. Germline-derived CDR1 and CDR2 are SNHLY and FYNNEI. V gave up 8 bases and J gave up 8 bases; unmatched junction bases: 8. The CDR3 runs 13 residues. DNA for the CDR3: TGTGCCAGCGGCCTGGGACAGGGGCTAGGCTACACCTTC. Translating gives CASGLGQGLGYTF. Looking up the rest from reference TRBV2 and TRBJ1-2 gives the full variable domain: EPEVTQTPSHQVTQMGQEVILRCVPISNHLYFYWYRQILGQKVEFLVSFYNNEISEKSEIFDDQFSVERPDGSNFTLKIRSTKLEDSAMYFCASGLGQGLGYTFGSGTRLTVV.

V and J are TRBV5-4 and TRBJ2-1, with D perhaps TRBD1 (6 bases). The V gene's germline CDR1 is SGHNT and CDR2 YYREEE (reference sequence). This CDR3 spans 14 amino acids. V lost 2 bases, J lost 7 bases, and 13 bases lay in between. CDR3 nucleotide sequence: TGTGCCAGCAGCTTATATTATCAGGGGAATGAGCAGTTCTTC. Its translation is CASSLYYQGNEQFF.

V and J are TRBV28 and TRBJ1-5, with D possibly TRBD1 on 6 matching bases. V lost 5 bases and J 2 bases, leaving 22 bases between the germline ends. Per the germline V gene, CDR1 is MDHEN and CDR2 is SYDVKM. The CDR3 covers 18 residues. CDR3 residues: CASSRPATGRSGNQPQHF. As DNA, the CDR3 is TGTGCCAGCAGTCGCCCCGCCACAGGGAGATCTGGCAATCAGCCCCAGCATTTT.

This chain uses TRBV5-1 with TRBJ2-7; 8 bases match TRBD1. Germline V gene sequence: CDR1 SGHRS, CDR2 YFSETQ. The V gene end was trimmed by 0 bases and the J gene end by 2 bases; junction bases not matched to a gene: 4. The CDR3 has 15 amino acids. Here the CDR3 reads CASSLAGTGTYEQYF. The CDR3 coding sequence is TGCGCCAGCAGCTTGGCCGGGACAGGTACCTACGAGCAGTACTTC.

The CDR3 DNA follows: TGTGCCAGTACCCCCGAGGAAGACACTGAAGCTTTCTTT. This translates into CASTPEEDTEAFF. The rearrangement joins TRBV19 to TRBJ1-1, with unresolved D. The CDR3 sequence is 13 residues long. Germline CDR1 LNHDA, CDR2 SQIVND (reference sequence). Trimming removed 7 bases from V and 3 bases from J, with 12 bases in between.